This T cell receptor beta chain came from a study of T-cell memory formation after mild COVID-19. TCRdb called the 5' RACE reads again in MiXCR, with one record for every CDR3 protein. The table records 120,000 to 150,000 distinct CDR3 sequences, around 21% of them present only once. V shed 3 bases and J shed 7 bases, with 15 bases lying between them. Germline CDR1 and CDR2: KGHSH and LQKENI. The CDR3 has 15 residues. The chain employs TRBV18 and TRBJ1-4, with D unclear. Source material: PBMCs or a T cell subset sorted from them (not recorded which). The sequence was obtained from an adult woman who had mild COVID-19 (a few samples of this study predate the infection). Cell type and time point are not known. The CDR3 loop is CASSPGGGRSEKLFF. CDR3 in DNA: TGTGCCAGCTCACCCGGAGGAGGGCGGAGTGAAAAACTGTTTTTT.